A single sample gave rise to the 26 T cell receptor beta chains below, sequenced in a study of human T cells and chemical hapten exposure. TCRdb re-derived calls from the RACE reads in MiXCR, one entry per CDR3 protein. Found here are 35,000 to 45,000 distinct CDR3 sequences, around 10% of them singletons; the top ten hold 1.5% to 2%. Time point described: pre-sensitization, week 0. Treatment indicated: therapeutic diphenylcyclopropenone sensitization with weekly scalp DPC. Total RNA was isolated from unfractionated whole blood. Here the sequenced sample was whole blood, taken in connection with sensitization to the hapten diphenylcyclopropenone (DPC). The receptor set was obtained from a woman aged 35 to 49 with alopecia areata. Some clones in this sample may be carry-over from other donors' samples.

This clonotype turned up a few times. The V and J genes are TRBV28 and TRBJ1-1, with D unresolved. This CDR3 is built from 13 residues. Per the germline V gene, CDR1 is MDHEN and CDR2 is SYDVKM. Trimming shortened V by 5 bases and J by 3 bases, and 10 bases separated the two germline ends. Here the CDR3 reads CASSRLADTEAFF. Written as DNA, the CDR3 is TGTGCCAGCAGTAGGTTGGCGGACACTGAAGCTTTCTTT.

This clonotype was recorded many times. The chain employs TRBV6-2 or TRBV6-3 and TRBJ2-4; the match to TRBD2 covers 13 bases. The germline V gene has CDR1 MNHEY and CDR2 SVGEGT. The CDR3 spans 19 residues. After removal of 0 bases from V and 0 bases from J, the junction contained 5 bases not matched to a gene. CDR3 region: CASSYSRLAGGGAKNIQYF. The CDR3 DNA is TGTGCCAGCAGTTACTCGAGACTAGCGGGAGGAGGAGCCAAAAACATTCAGTACTTC.

This rearrangement joins TRBV6-2 or TRBV6-3 to TRBJ2-1; no clear D gene. CDR1 is MNHEY, CDR2 SVGEGT, per germline. V lost 5 bases to trimming and J lost 0 bases, with 11 bases between them. The CDR3 spans 15 residues. Here the CDR3 reads CASSDGPNSYNEQFF. In nucleotides, the CDR3 is TGTGCCAGCAGTGACGGACCGAACTCCTACAATGAGCAGTTCTTC.

This clonotype is a singleton in its sample. The gene calls are TRBV30 and TRBJ2-1; D uncertain. CDR3 length equals 11 residues. Per the germline V gene, CDR1 is GTSNPN and CDR2 is SVGIG (reference sequence). V shed 3 bases and J shed 6 bases, with 6 bases lying between them. The CDR3 bases are TGTGCCTGGAGGACTCGCAATGAGCAGTTCTTC. This sequence encodes CAWRTRNEQFF.

This clonotype was detected ten times or more. The rearrangement uses TRBV29-1 and TRBJ2-3, with 9 bases lining up with TRBD1. With V trimmed by 5 bases and J by 1 base, 16 bases remained unmatched. The germline V gene has CDR1 SQVTM and CDR2 ANQGSEA. This CDR3 is built from 18 residues. For the CDR3, the DNA is TGCAGCGTTCCCGGGACAGGGATGATTGATCGCGGCACAGATACGCAGTATTTT. This encodes CSVPGTGMIDRGTDTQYF.

This chain uses TRBV28 with TRBJ2-4, with D uncertain. The CDR3 has 15 amino acids. Trimming pared 2 bases from V and 0 bases from J, leaving 8 bases between. Per the germline V gene, CDR1 is MDHEN and CDR2 is SYDVKM. The CDR3 loop reads CASSLDVVAKNIQYF. DNA for the CDR3: TGTGCCAGCAGTTTAGACGTAGTAGCCAAAAACATTCAGTACTTC.

A few counts support this clonotype. This chain links TRBV3-1 with TRBJ2-5; D tentatively reads TRBD1 or TRBD2 (5 bases each). CDR3 length: 15 residues. Trimming shortened V by 3 bases and J by 3 bases, and 14 bases separated the two germline ends. Germline CDR1 is LGHDT and CDR2 is YNNKEL (reference sequence). CDR3 nucleotide sequence: TGTGCCAGCAGCCAGGGGACCCTACAAGAAGAGACCCAGTACTTC. Protein: CASSQGTLQEETQYF.

This clonotype was seen at least ten times. The V call is TRBV28, the J call TRBJ1-1, with 10 nucleotides matching TRBD1. Looked up from germline, CDR1 is MDHEN and CDR2 is SYDVKM. Trimming at V came to 5 bases and at J to 11 bases, leaving 8 bases not matched to a gene. The CDR3 has 13 amino acids. CDR3 DNA: TGTGCCAGCAGTAGCCCGGGACAGGGGCTGGCTTTCTTT. Translating gives CASSSPGQGLAFF.

This clonotype was seen ten or more times. The chain uses TRBV5-5 and TRBJ1-2; no definite D call. Germline CDR1 is SGHKS and CDR2 is YYEKEE (reference sequence). V lost 0 bases and J 8 bases, leaving 14 bases between the germline ends. CDR3 length: 14 amino acids. DNA for the CDR3: TGTGCCAGCAGCTTGGGTCCCCTAATCGGCGGCTACACCTTC. Its translation: CASSLGPLIGGYTF. Drawing the rest from reference TRBV5-5 and TRBJ1-2, the complete variable domain is DAGVTQSPTHLIKTRGQQVTLRCSPISGHKSVSWYQQVLGQGPQFIFQYYEKEERGRGNFPDRFSARQFPNYSSELNVNALLLGDSALYLCASSLGPLIGGYTFGSGTRLTVV.

The chain uses TRBV11-2 and TRBJ2-7; a weak D match, TRBD1 (6 bases). Germline assignment: CDR1 SGHAT and CDR2 FQNNGV. V lost 5 bases and J 3 bases, leaving 8 bases between the germline ends. The CDR3 sequence is 12 residues long. DNA of the CDR3: TGTGCCAGCAGCAAACAGGGCTACGAGCAGTACTTC. This encodes CASSKQGYEQYF.

The V call is TRBV15, the J call TRBJ2-5; 9 nucleotides align to TRBD1. CDR1 is LNHNV and CDR2 is YYDKDF in the germline V gene (reference sequence). The junction had 3 bases not matched to a gene; V was cut back by 5 bases and J by 2 bases. CDR3 length: 14 amino acids. The CDR3 nucleotides are TGTGCCACCAGCGCTGGGACAGGGCAAGAGACCCAGTACTTC. This gives the protein CATSAGTGQETQYF.

This clonotype appeared many times. The gene calls are TRBV5-1 and TRBJ2-3, with D perhaps TRBD2 (5 bases). V lost 1 base and J lost 2, with 14 bases in between. Germline CDR1 is SGHRS and CDR2 is YFSETQ. This CDR3 contains 16 residues. The CDR3 loop reads CASSLTSTGITDTQYF. The DNA of the CDR3 is TGCGCCAGCAGCTTGACTTCGACGGGAATCACAGATACGCAGTATTTT.

This clonotype was found many times. The rearrangement joins TRBV12-3 or TRBV12-4 to TRBJ2-3, with D possibly TRBD2 on 5 matching bases. Trimming cost V 3 bases and J 4 bases, with 8 bases left between them. CDR3 length equals 13 residues. The DNA of the CDR3 is TGTGCCAGCAGTTTCGAGAGGGCAGATACGCAGTATTTT. Its protein product is CASSFERADTQYF.

This chain links TRBV11-2 with TRBJ2-7, with D tentatively TRBD2 (6 bases). V lost 0 bases and J 6 bases, leaving 18 bases between the germline ends. CDR3 size: 16 residues. Per the germline V gene, CDR1 is SGHAT and CDR2 is FQNNGV. The CDR3 protein is CASSLDASAYPLEQYF. CDR3 DNA sequence: TGTGCCAGCAGCTTAGATGCTAGCGCGTACCCACTCGAGCAGTACTTC.

This clonotype was counted many times. The V call is TRBV10-3, the J call TRBJ2-7; a possible D gene is TRBD1 (6 bases). There are 15 residues in the CDR3. Trimming pared 3 bases from V and 0 bases from J, leaving 12 bases between. Looked up from germline, CDR1 is ENHRY and CDR2 is SYGVKD. CDR3 nucleotides: TGTGCCATCAGTGAAGGACAGTCCAGCTCCTACGAGCAGTACTTC. The encoded protein is CAISEGQSSSYEQYF.

The CDR3: CAISQTNNEQFF. The DNA of the CDR3 is TGTGCCATCAGCCAAACCAACAATGAGCAGTTCTTC. V gene TRBV10-3 combines with J gene TRBJ2-1; no definite D call. From germline, CDR1 is ENHRY and CDR2 SYGVKD. The CDR3 totals 12 residues. V dropped 6 bases and J dropped 5 bases, with 8 bases sitting between them.

This clonotype showed up many times. The V and J genes are TRBV10-1 and TRBJ2-5; D remains unclear. CDR1 is WNHNN and CDR2 is SYGVQD in the germline V gene (reference sequence). This CDR3 is 13 amino acids long. V was pared by 7 bases and J by 2 bases, with 11 bases between. Here the CDR3 reads CASKMAAQETQYF. Written as DNA, the CDR3 is TGCGCCAGCAAGATGGCAGCTCAAGAGACCCAGTACTTC.

The CDR3 spells CASSYGRVGYGYTF. CDR3 coding DNA: TGTGCCAGCAGTTACGGCAGGGTAGGATATGGCTACACCTTC. V gene TRBV6-5 combines with J gene TRBJ1-2; a weak D match, TRBD1 (5 bases). The germline gives CDR1 MNHEY, CDR2 SVGAGI. The V gene lost 2 bases and the J gene lost 5 bases, with 12 bases spanning the gap. The CDR3 totals 14 residues.

There are many counts of this clonotype. V is TRBV12-5 and J is TRBJ1-2, with 8 bases fitting TRBD1. J lost 8 bases, V lost 6 bases, and 17 bases had no gene match. CDR3 length equals 16 residues. The germline V gene encodes CDR1 LGHNT and CDR2 FRNRAP. The CDR3 region has the DNA TGTGCTAGTGGCCGTGGCCGCGGACAGGGCAGTGGCGGCTACACCTTC. As protein: CASGRGRGQGSGGYTF.

Many counts were recorded for this clonotype. The chain combines TRBV10-2 with TRBJ2-7; 10 bases are shared with TRBD1. The CDR3 loop spans 15 amino acids. Germline lookup yields CDR1 WSHSY and CDR2 SAAADI. The V segment lost 3 bases and the J segment 1 base; nucleotides outside the gene matches: 3. CDR3 coding DNA: TGCGCCAGCAGTGATTTGGGACAGGGGTCCTACGAGCAGTACTTC. It yields the protein CASSDLGQGSYEQYF.

The V call is TRBV6-2 or TRBV6-3, the J call TRBJ2-1; no reliable D call. The CDR3 is 16 amino acids. Trimming cost V 5 bases and J 4 bases, with 18 bases left between them. CDR1 is MNHEY and CDR2 is SVGEGT in the germline V gene. The DNA of the CDR3 is TGTGCCAGCAGTCCCCTGTCCAGCGAGAGGTACAATGAGCAGTTCTTC. Encoded protein: CASSPLSSERYNEQFF.

The chain has TRBV6-2 or TRBV6-3 and TRBJ2-1, with D tentatively TRBD2 (5 bases). Germline V gene data show CDR1 as MNHEY and CDR2 as SVGEGT. V dropped 2 bases and J dropped 9 bases, with 20 bases sitting between them. The CDR3 extends over 16 amino acids. CDR3 coding DNA: TGTGCCAGCAGTTACCCGGGGAGAGGCCGCCGGGGTGAGCAGTTCTTC. Its translation: CASSYPGRGRRGEQFF.

The gene calls are TRBV5-6 and TRBJ2-7, with D perhaps given as TRBD1 or TRBD2 (6 bases each). Per the germline V gene, CDR1 is SGHDT and CDR2 is YYEEEE. Trimming took 2 bases from V and 6 from J, leaving 15 bases between them. There are 14 residues in the CDR3. The CDR3 sequence is CASSFGQHGGEQYF. CDR3 coding DNA: TGTGCCAGCAGCTTCGGACAGCACGGGGGCGAGCAGTACTTC.

The sample holds many counts of this clonotype. The chain has TRBV19 and TRBJ2-1; perhaps D is TRBD1 or TRBD2 (5 bases each). The germline V and J ends were trimmed by 6 bases and 7 bases, with 19 bases remaining between them. The CDR3 is 15 amino acids. The germline gives CDR1 LNHDA, CDR2 SQIVND (reference sequence). Here the CDR3 reads CASSRADGGPNEQFF. CDR3 sequence (DNA): TGTGCCAGTAGCAGGGCCGATGGCGGGCCGAATGAGCAGTTCTTC.

The chain links TRBV29-1 to TRBJ2-2; no clear D gene. Germline V gene data show CDR1 as SQVTM and CDR2 as ANQGSEA. V was shortened by 4 bases and J by 8 bases, with 11 bases between the two germline ends. The CDR3 spans 12 residues. The CDR3 reads CSVGRRAGELFF. The CDR3 bases are TGCAGCGTTGGACGCCGGGCTGGGGAGCTGTTTTTT.

This sequence joins TRBV7-9 and TRBJ2-7; TRBD1 matches 7 bases. Germline CDR1 reads SEHNR; CDR2 reads FQNEAQ (reference sequence). The CDR3 runs 15 residues. Trimming removed 5 bases from V and 2 bases from J; junction bases left unmatched: 9. CDR3 sequence reads: CASSPPGTEPYEQYF. CDR3 DNA: TGTGCCAGCAGCCCCCCCGGGACAGAACCCTACGAGCAGTACTTC.